This T cell receptor (beta chain) was identified during a study of Ad26.COV2.S vaccination and SARS-CoV-2 variants. Background on the study: The authors gave Ad26.COV2.S intramuscularly, either once or twice 56 days apart. General study points: Vaccine and placebo recipients had similar non-spike TCR breadth. In TCR breadth and depth analyses, total T cell responses may have been underestimated.

The treatment is: 19 received Ad26.COV2.S at low or high dose, single or two shots; about 5 received placebo; per-sample allocation not given. Repertoires come from day 63 after the first vaccine or placebo injection. Vaccine was an Ad26 vector expressing Wuhan-strain SARS-CoV-2 spike. The method was immunoSEQ multiplex PCR; TCRdb's version includes in-frame clones alone and lacks a portion of them. The sample lists fewer than 500,000 clones; around 90% were seen once. As concerns this clone: The target antigen is unknown.

The source is a person between 18 and 59 years old who received the Ad26.COV2.S COVID-19 vaccine or a placebo. The source was peripheral blood, collected in a trial of Ad26.COV2.S vaccine versus placebo.

This CDR3 reads CASSPGANTEAFF. The DNA for the CDR3 is TGTGCCAGCAGCCCGGGGGCCAACACTGAAGCTTTCTTT. This rearrangement joins TRBV5-4 to TRBJ1-1, with D tentatively TRBD1 (6 bases). Germline assignment: CDR1 SGHNT and CDR2 YYREEE (reference sequence). CDR3 length: 13 residues. Trimming shortened V by 4 bases and J by 2 bases, and 9 bases separated the two germline ends.